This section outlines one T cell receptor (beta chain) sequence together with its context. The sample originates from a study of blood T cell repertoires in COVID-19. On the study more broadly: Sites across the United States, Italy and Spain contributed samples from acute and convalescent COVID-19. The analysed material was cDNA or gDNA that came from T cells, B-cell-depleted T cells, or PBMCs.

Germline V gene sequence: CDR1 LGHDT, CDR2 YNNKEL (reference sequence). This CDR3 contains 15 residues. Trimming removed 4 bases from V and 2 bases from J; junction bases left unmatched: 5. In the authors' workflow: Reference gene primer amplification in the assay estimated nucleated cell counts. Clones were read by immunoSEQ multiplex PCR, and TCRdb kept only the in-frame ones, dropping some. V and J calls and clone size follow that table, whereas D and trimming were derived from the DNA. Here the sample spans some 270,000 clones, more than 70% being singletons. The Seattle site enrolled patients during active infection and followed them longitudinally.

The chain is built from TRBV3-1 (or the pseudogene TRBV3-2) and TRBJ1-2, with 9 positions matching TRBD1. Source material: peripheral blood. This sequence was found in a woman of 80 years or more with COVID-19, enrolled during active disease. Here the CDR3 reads CASSRTGTGNYGYTF. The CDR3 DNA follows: TGTGCCAGCAGCCGTACCGGGACAGGGAACTATGGCTACACCTTC.